The entry below gives a single T cell receptor (beta chain) sequence along with its context. Its antigen remains unidentified. The record has no base qualities; no much larger clone is one base away. The sample's time point, from its label and the paper: about 28 days (+/-7) after the second vaccine dose. Because spike-specific TCR depth and breadth did not differ between the two schedules, AZD1222 recipients who got a second dose at roughly 4 weeks were pooled with those who got a second dose at roughly 12 weeks. The vaccinee samples were drawn from two UK trials, COV001 and COV002, one of which was a single-blind randomized controlled phase 2/3 trial testing AZD1222 (ChAdOx1 nCoV-19) in healthy adults. Trial participant PBMC samples were collected at day 0 and day 28 after the second dose for TCRbeta chain sequencing. This record belongs to a study of T cell responses to AZD1222 COVID-19 vaccine (dated by TCRdb to about 2021). As for the study more broadly: TCR sequencing covered roughly 230 trial participants: around 210 given two doses of AZD1222 and around 26 given two doses of MenACWY control vaccine. Enrollment into the trials was organized by age into subgroups of 18-55, 56-69 and 70-plus years, and those subgroups contained about 160, 30 and 59 TCR-sequenced participants, respectively. Study-wide conclusions, independent of this receptor: Conclusions about previously exposed vaccinees are limited because only a handful of AZD1222 recipients were SARS-CoV-2 seropositive at baseline. In the small 56-69-year group, the increase in depth fell short of significance, most likely because of low power. The whole spike protein was spanned by vaccine-associated CD4 TCRs, and dominant responses were seen in regions 160-218 and 743-854. After two AZD1222 doses, both the breadth and the depth of spike-specific TCRs were significantly higher than at day 0 and than in MenACWY recipients. Participants were mostly white British, with more females than males. The authors suggested clonal diversity may have been underestimated. Because no samples from the day 14 peak response were available, repertoires could be characterized only after the peak T cell response. Reportedly, close to half of the unique spike-specific TCRs recognized epitopes lying outside the regions that are mutated in the B.1.351 and B.1.1.7 variants.

According to the germline V gene, CDR1 reads MDHEN and CDR2 reads SYDVKM. From the cysteine up to the phenylalanine, the CDR3 has a length of 11 residues. Only the CDR3 part of the read is kept: 33 bases, read in frame from the first base. The trim is 5 bases for V and 8 bases for J, with a gap of 9 bases between the germline ends. The CDR3 regions of human TCRbeta chains were analyzed by immunosequencing. Per the source publication's procedure: TCRs in the repertoires were matched against a reference library of SARS-CoV-2-specific TCRs that had been generated with the MIRA antigen-specificity platform. Breadth meant the fraction of unique TCRs that were SARS-CoV-2-associated, whereas depth meant the fraction of total T cells that were SARS-CoV-2-associated. Using the MIRA data, each spike-specific TCR was mapped to the spike region that the TCR reacts to and placed in a CD4 or CD8 class. Log10-transformed breadth and depth values were compared by one-way ANOVA with Sidak's multiple comparisons tests. The table comes from immuneACCESS by way of TCRdb, which keeps in-frame sequences with V and J called. Part of the clones is missing from these tables; in studies checked, under half for an unresolved V gene and the rest for unknown reasons. V, J and clone size reflect that table, while D and trimming were determined from the DNA. The sample data list under 170,000 clones, and 80% to 95% of these were observed just once. About 3.3% of the sample is taken by the ten largest.

The sample was peripheral blood, taken 28 days after the second AZD1222 dose. The receptor chain draws on TRBV28 and TRBJ1-1, with no confident D gene call. The TCR originated in an adult who received the AZD1222 COVID-19 vaccine. The CDR3 amino acid sequence is: CASSTEGEAFF. The DNA reads as follows: TGTGCCAGCAGTACGGAGGGAGAAGCTTTCTTT.